A selection of T cell receptor beta chains follows, all from one sample in a study of blood T cell repertoires in COVID-19. The protocol was immunoSEQ multiplex PCR, while the TCRdb copy is restricted to in-frame clones and leaves out a portion. The sample records about 80,000 clones, roughly 85% being singletons. Sequencing input: peripheral blood. The receptors were sampled from a man aged 45-65 years with COVID-19, enrolled during active disease. Each CDR3 is given with its conserved first and last residue. A D gene is named only where the DNA matches it firmly. Clone sizes are given selectively: once, few, many, or a class where the clone is expanded.

NA	TRBV19	NA	TRBJ1-6	CASSGQFRGSPLHF	TGTGCCAGTAGCGGACAGTTCAGGGGTTCACCCCTCCACTTT
NA	TRBV27	TRBD1	TRBJ1-6	CASSLSTGGYNSPLHF	TGTGCCAGCAGTTTATCGACAGGGGGATATAATTCACCCCTCCACTTT
NA	TRBV6-5	TRBD1	TRBJ1-1	CASTPDRVNGEAFF	TGTGCCAGCACCCCCGACAGGGTCAATGGTGAAGCTTTCTTT
NA	TRBV18	NA	TRBJ1-2	CASSPGGDSYTF	TGTGCCAGCTCACCAGGGGGGGACAGCTACACCTTC
NA	TRBV5-5	TRBD1	TRBJ1-2	CASSLSGTGEGYTF	TGTGCCAGCAGCCTATCAGGGACAGGGGAAGGCTACACCTTC
NA	TRBV5-3	TRBD1	TRBJ2-5	CARSNGQGAPLEETQYF	TGTGCCAGAAGCAACGGACAGGGGGCACCCCTTGAGGAGACCCAGTACTTC
NA	TRBV5-6	NA	TRBJ2-1	CASSLRGRNEQFF	TGTGCCAGCAGCTTAAGGGGTCGGAATGAGCAGTTCTTC
few	TRBV6-4	NA	TRBJ2-3	CASSEGTSTDTQYF	TGTGCCAGCAGTGAGGGGACTAGCACAGATACGCAGTATTTT
NA	TRBV4-3	TRBD1	TRBJ1-1	CASSQDRTGGSVGAEAFF	TGCGCCAGCAGCCAAGATAGGACAGGAGGAAGTGTTGGCGCTGAAGCTTTCTTT
NA	TRBV4-2	NA	TRBJ2-5	CASSQRGKGSGRQETQYF	TGTGCCAGCAGCCAACGAGGGAAGGGTTCGGGGAGACAAGAGACCCAGTACTTC
NA	TRBV2	NA	TRBJ2-7	CASTLYPRSYEQYF	TGTGCCAGCACCCTCTACCCTCGGAGCTACGAGCAGTACTTC
NA	TRBV24-1	NA	TRBJ2-1	CATSDYVPGNEQFF	TGTGCCACCAGTGATTACGTGCCAGGGAATGAGCAGTTCTTC
NA	TRBV7-8	NA	TRBJ2-4	CASSPTRMGLVAKNIQYF	TGTGCCAGCAGCCCGACACGGATGGGGCTAGTCGCCAAAAACATTCAGTACTTC
NA	TRBV24-1	NA	TRBJ1-2	CATSDSRQGGGYTF	TGTGCCACCAGTGATTCGCGTCAGGGCGGAGGCTACACCTTC
NA	TRBV5-6	TRBD2	TRBJ2-7	CASSLWSSGRESYEQYF	TGTGCCAGCAGCTTGTGGTCTAGCGGGAGGGAGTCCTACGAGCAGTACTTC
NA	TRBV25-1	TRBD1	TRBJ1-1	CASTNRGNTEAFF	TGTGCCAGCACCAACAGGGGGAACACTGAAGCTTTCTTT
NA	TRBV5-1	NA	TRBJ2-1	CASSLSGGSSSYNEQFF	TGCGCCAGCAGCTTGTCGGGGGGCTCCAGCTCCTACAATGAGCAGTTCTTC
NA	TRBV7-9	TRBD2	TRBJ2-2	CASSRLAGGNGELFF	TGTGCCAGCAGTAGACTAGCGGGAGGTAACGGGGAGCTGTTTTTT
once	TRBV14	NA	TRBJ2-7	CASSLQTGVWVYF	TGTGCCAGCAGCCTCCAGACCGGGGTCTGGGTGTACTTC
once	TRBV6-6	NA	TRBJ1-1	CASSWGREGTEAFF	TGTGCCAGCAGTTGGGGGAGGGAGGGCACTGAAGCTTTCTTT
NA	TRBV4-2	NA	TRBJ2-3	CASSHPAGDTDTQYF	TGTGCCAGCAGCCACCCGGCGGGTGACACAGATACGCAGTATTTT
NA	TRBV4-3	NA	TRBJ2-7	CASSQEGSPGNEQYF	TGCGCCAGCAGCCAAGAGGGATCTCCGGGGAACGAGCAGTACTTC